The rows below give T cell receptor beta chains drawn from one sample of a study of technical replicates of blood from a handful of donors. Assay used: immunoSEQ multiplex PCR; TCRdb lists only in-frame clones, some missing. Found here are about 80,000 clones, 95% to 98% of them singletons; the top ten hold approximately 0.21%. What was sequenced was T cells isolated from PBMCs. Receptor source: a human donor in good health. The CDR3 runs from the conserved cysteine through the conserved F or W. Fields, in order: clone size, J gene, D gene, V gene, CDR3 DNA, CDR3 protein. D genes are given only for firm matches. Only part of the rows carry a size: once, few, many, or a class if the clone is expanded.

>-|TRBJ2-7|TRBD2|TRBV7-3
TGTGCCAGCAGCATCCTAGCGGGAGGATTCTACGAGCAGTACTTC
CASSILAGGFYEQYF
>-|TRBJ2-1|TRBD2|TRBV7-3
TGTGCCAGCTCGGGCGGGAGGACCAATGAGCAGTTCTTC
CASSGGRTNEQFF
>-|TRBJ2-7|TRBD2|TRBV4-3
TGCGCCAGCAGCCAGGGGACTAGCGGGAGATACGAGCAGTACTTC
CASSQGTSGRYEQYF
>-|TRBJ1-1|TRBD1|TRBV9
TGTGCCAGCAGCGTATCCCCTTGGACAGGGGAGCGGTGGACTGAAGCTTTCTTT
CASSVSPWTGERWTEAFF
>-|TRBJ2-1|TRBD1|TRBV6-5
TGTGCCAGCAGTTACGGGACAGGGGCGGTGGATGAGCAGTTCTTC
CASSYGTGAVDEQFF
>-|TRBJ2-7|-|TRBV28
TGTGCCAGCAGTTTAAATGCGGGCCTTTACTACGAGCAGTACTTC
CASSLNAGLYYEQYF
>-|TRBJ2-3|-|TRBV29-1
TGCAGCGTTGAAGATTTCCAGGGGGGCAGTTACACAGATACGCAGTATTTT
CSVEDFQGGSYTDTQYF
>-|TRBJ2-1|-|TRBV15
TGTGCCACCAGCAGAGATCGGAGCGCCAATGAGCAGTTCTTC
CATSRDRSANEQFF
>-|TRBJ2-1|TRBD2|TRBV5-4
TGTGCCAGCAGCTTTAGCGGGAGCTACAATGAGCAGTTCTTC
CASSFSGSYNEQFF
>-|TRBJ2-3|TRBD2|TRBV4-2
TGTGCCAGCAGCCAACTCCCTCAGGTAGCGGGAGTAGTGGATACGCAGTATTTT
CASSQLPQVAGVVDTQYF
>-|TRBJ2-1|-|TRBV9
TGTGCCAGCAGCGTATGGCCTTACAATGAGCAGTTCTTC
CASSVWPYNEQFF
>-|TRBJ1-2|-|TRBV19
TGTGCCAGTATGGGCGGAGGATTCTATGGCTACACCTTC
CASMGGGFYGYTF
>-|TRBJ1-1|-|TRBV10-3
TGTGCCATCCAGGAGAACACTGAAGCTTTCTTT
CAIQENTEAFF
>-|TRBJ2-3|TRBD1|TRBV28
TGTGCCACCGACAGGGGCACAGATACGCAGTATTTT
CATDRGTDTQYF
>-|TRBJ1-4|TRBD1|TRBV7-9
TGTGCCAGCAGCTCCCCAGGGGGCGGATATAATGAAAAACTGTTTTTT
CASSSPGGGYNEKLFF
>-|TRBJ2-3|TRBD2|TRBV7-3
TGTGCCAGCAGCGAGACTAGCGGGACAGATACGCAGTATTTT
CASSETSGTDTQYF
>once|TRBJ1-1|TRBD1|TRBV13
TGTGCCAGCAGCGGCCTGGAGGACAGGATTGAAGCTTTCTTT
CASSGLEDRIEAFF